The 23 T cell receptor beta chains given below trace back to one sample, sequenced in a study of blood T cell repertoires in COVID-19. The data were produced by immunoSEQ multiplex PCR, yet TCRdb's version contains in-frame clones alone and is incomplete. The sample contains approximately 300,000 clones, 86% of which appear only once. Sequencing was performed on peripheral blood. These receptors came from a woman aged 45-65 years with acute or convalescent COVID-19.

About this clone itself: Other DNA sequences of this sample code for an identical CDR3. The chain recombines TRBV28 with TRBJ2-7; D call uncertain. Germline lookup yields CDR1 MDHEN and CDR2 SYDVKM. V lost 3 bases and J 3 bases, leaving 6 bases between the germline ends. There are 12 residues in the CDR3. The DNA for the CDR3 is TGTGCCAGCAGTTTCCAAAACTACGAGCAGTACTTC. It yields the protein CASSFQNYEQYF.

This chain links TRBV11-1 with TRBJ2-1, with 8 bases fitting TRBD2. The CDR3 runs 15 residues. V shed 1 base and J 10 bases; nucleotides not matched to a gene: 9. Germline lookup yields CDR1 SGHAT and CDR2 FQDESV (reference sequence). CDR3 DNA sequence: TGTGCCAGCAGCTTAGATTCGGGAGGGCCGCAAGAGCAGTTCTTC. It specifies CASSLDSGGPQEQFF.

A remark on this clone: Germline is not matched at one junction end, which may reflect a read error. For the CDR3, the DNA is TGTGCCAGCACCTTAGGGTATGGGAGTATCCACGAGCAGTACTTC. Its translation is CASTLGYGSIHEQYF. The gene calls are TRBV7-9 and TRBJ2-7; D might be TRBD2 (5 bases). The germline gives CDR1 SEHNR, CDR2 FQNEAQ (reference sequence). This CDR3 comprises 15 residues.

The chain is built from TRBV13 and TRBJ2-1, with a possible D match to TRBD2 (7 bases). V dropped 10 bases and J dropped 9 bases, with 19 bases sitting between them. CDR3 size: 13 residues. Germline V gene sequence: CDR1 PRHDT, CDR2 FYEKMQ (reference sequence). This chain's CDR3 is CATAWNREGEQFF. The DNA of the CDR3 is TGTGCCACCGCTTGGAACAGGGAGGGTGAGCAGTTCTTC.

The CDR3 reads CASSRRAGELFF. CDR3 bases: TGCGCCAGCAGTCGGAGGGCCGGGGAGCTGTTTTTT. The chain carries TRBV4-1 and TRBJ2-2; possibly TRBD2 for D (6 bases). The CDR3 is 12 amino acids. Trimming pared 6 bases from V and 6 bases from J, leaving 8 bases between. Germline V gene sequence: CDR1 MGHRA, CDR2 YSYEKL.

In its sample, this clone was seen a few times. The V call is TRBV5-1, the J call TRBJ2-5, with 8 positions matching TRBD1. The CDR3 covers 13 residues. V gave up 4 bases and J gave up 7 bases; unmatched junction bases: 6. Per the germline V gene, CDR1 is SGHRS and CDR2 is YFSETQ. Written as DNA, the CDR3 is TGCGCCAGCAGCACGGACAGGGAGGCGACCCAGTACTTC. It is translated as CASSTDREATQYF.

This clone was counted a single time. The CDR3 reads CASSPVYEQYF. Here the CDR3 DNA reads TGTGCCAGCAGTCCCGTCTACGAGCAGTACTTC. The chain is built from TRBV7-3 and TRBJ2-7; D unclear. V was shortened by 6 bases and J by 3 bases, with 6 bases between the two germline ends. Germline lookup yields CDR1 SGHTA and CDR2 FQGTGA. The CDR3 runs 11 residues.

The chain carries TRBV28 and TRBJ1-4; D is possibly TRBD1 (6 bases). Germline V CDR1 and CDR2: MDHEN, SYDVKM. There are 14 residues in the CDR3. V lost 7 bases and J lost 8, with 17 bases in between. This chain's CDR3 is CASNLGGAREKLFF. The CDR3 coding sequence is TGTGCCAGCAACCTGGGGGGGGCGAGAGAAAAACTGTTTTTT.

The CDR3 DNA follows: TGTGCCAGTAGTGTTAGCGGTTACCACGAGCAGTACTTC. Translated: CASSVSGYHEQYF. V and J are TRBV19 and TRBJ2-7, with D possibly matching TRBD2 (6 bases). Germline assignment: CDR1 LNHDA and CDR2 SQIVND (reference sequence). This CDR3 is 13 amino acids long. V was trimmed by 5 bases and J by 5 bases, leaving 13 bases between them.

V is TRBV5-1 and J is TRBJ1-4; 7 bases are shared with TRBD1. The CDR3 has 15 residues. CDR1 is SGHRS, CDR2 YFSETQ, per germline. Trimming cost V 4 bases and J 7 bases; bases outside gene matches: 10. CDR3 nucleotide sequence: TGCGCCAGCAGCGGAGGACAGGCGGAAGGTGAAAAACTGTTTTTT. Protein sequence: CASSGGQAEGEKLFF.

The chain links TRBV5-1 to TRBJ1-1; 9 bases fit TRBD1. V lost 4 bases to trimming and J lost 0 bases; unmatched junction nucleotides: 13. From germline, CDR1 is SGHRS and CDR2 YFSETQ. The CDR3 totals 18 residues. DNA for the CDR3: TGCGCCAGCAGCCACGCCGGGACAGGGAGGAATATGAACACTGAAGCTTTCTTT. The encoded protein is CASSHAGTGRNMNTEAFF.

This chain joins TRBV27 and TRBJ1-2, with D hard to call. CDR1 and CDR2 from the germline V gene are MNHEY and SMNVEV (reference sequence). The CDR3 spans 14 residues. V was shortened by 2 bases and J by 7 bases, with 14 bases between the two germline ends. Here the CDR3 DNA reads TGTGCCAGCAGTTTAGGAGACCCGGCGGGTGGCTACACCTTC. Translating it yields CASSLGDPAGGYTF.

V usage is TRBV27 and J usage is TRBJ1-5, with 10 bases aligning to TRBD1. The germline CDR1 and CDR2 sequences are MNHEY and SMNVEV (reference sequence). The CDR3 is 14 residues long. The V gene end was trimmed by 5 bases and the J gene end by 4 bases; junction bases not matched to a gene: 2. This CDR3 is CASSGDRGNQPQHF. CDR3 DNA sequence: TGTGCCAGCAGTGGGGACAGGGGAAATCAGCCCCAGCATTTT.

The chain uses TRBV27 and TRBJ2-7; no clear D gene. This CDR3 has 14 residues. The V end lost 3 bases, the J end lost 3 bases, and 12 bases lay between the germline ends. Germline values: CDR1 MNHEY, CDR2 SMNVEV (reference sequence). CDR3 amino acids: CASSLSRVGYEQYF. The CDR3 DNA is TGTGCCAGCAGTTTGAGCCGAGTCGGCTACGAGCAGTACTTC.

The chain uses TRBV27 and TRBJ2-1, with a tentative D call TRBD2 (6 bases). The V gene's germline CDR1 is MNHEY and CDR2 SMNVEV (reference sequence). The ends were cut back, 2 bases at V and 5 bases at J, with 7 bases in the middle. The CDR3 runs 13 residues. For the CDR3, the DNA is TGTGCCAGCAGTTTAAGGAGGGACAATGAGCAGTTCTTC. Translating it yields CASSLRRDNEQFF.

The V gene is TRBV4-1, the J gene TRBJ1-6, with 7 bases matching TRBD1. The CDR3 is 16 amino acids. V lost 3 bases, J lost 10 bases, and 12 bases stayed unmatched. Looked up from germline, CDR1 is MGHRA and CDR2 is YSYEKL. CDR3 nucleotide sequence: TGCGCCAGCAGCCACGCCGGGACAGAGCCCGGGTCACCCCTCCACTTT. Its translation is CASSHAGTEPGSPLHF.

The rearrangement links TRBV5-4 to TRBJ1-1; maybe TRBD1 (6 bases). Trimming removed 3 bases at V and 6 bases at J, with 9 bases between. The CDR3 covers 12 residues. Per germline, CDR1 SGHNT and CDR2 YYREEE (reference sequence). The CDR3 loop reads CASSSRQAEAFF. The DNA for the CDR3 is TGTGCCAGCAGCTCACGACAGGCTGAAGCTTTCTTT. Drawing the rest from reference TRBV5-4 and TRBJ1-1, the complete variable domain is ETGVTQSPTHLIKTRGQQVTLRCSSQSGHNTVSWYQQALGQGPQFIFQYYREEENGRGNFPPRFSGLQFPNYSSELNVNALELDDSALYLCASSSRQAEAFFGQGTRLTVV.

The J gene is TRBJ1-2, the V gene TRBV7-9; no clear D. CDR3 length equals 17 residues. Trimming pared 5 bases from V and 1 base from J, leaving 20 bases between. Germline values: CDR1 SEHNR, CDR2 FQNEAQ (reference sequence). The CDR3 loop reads CASSPRSFTGSNYGYTF. The CDR3, as DNA: TGTGCCAGCAGCCCCCGAAGCTTCACGGGAAGTAACTATGGCTACACCTTC.

The V call is TRBV10-2, the J call TRBJ1-2, with a weak D call TRBD1 (6 bases). V was clipped by 8 bases and J by 0 bases, with 16 bases between them. Germline CDR1 reads WSHSY; CDR2 reads SAAADI. There are 15 residues in the CDR3. The CDR3 bases are TGCGCCAGCTCCCCCGCCAGGGGAACTAACTATGGCTACACCTTC. This sequence encodes CASSPARGTNYGYTF.

The chain links TRBV7-2 to TRBJ2-2; 12 bases agree with TRBD1. In germline, CDR1 is SGHTA, CDR2 FQGNSA. This CDR3 region has 18 residues. V dropped 3 bases and J dropped 3; count of bases not matched to a gene: 8. This chain's CDR3 is CASSLTGTGGAYTGELFF. The DNA of the CDR3 is TGTGCCAGCAGCTTGACCGGGACAGGGGGCGCCTACACCGGGGAGCTGTTTTTT.

The CDR3 coding sequence is TGTGCCAGCAGCTTGGGCCTGTGGTCGCTAGACACTGAAGCTTTCTTT. Its translation is CASSLGLWSLDTEAFF. The chain employs TRBV5-4 and TRBJ1-1, with no clear D. Trimming left V 0 bases short and J 3 bases short, with 15 bases between. This CDR3 contains 16 residues. Germline lookup yields CDR1 SGHNT and CDR2 YYREEE (reference sequence).

The V and J genes are TRBV27 and TRBJ2-1; TRBD2 matches at 10 bases. J was trimmed by 13 bases and V by 4 bases; bases with no gene match: 13. From germline, CDR1 is MNHEY and CDR2 SMNVEV (reference sequence). The CDR3 consists of 15 residues. CDR3 sequence reads: CASSSPWTSGYQQFF. The CDR3 DNA reads as TGTGCCAGCAGTTCCCCTTGGACTAGCGGTTACCAACAGTTCTTC.

V gene TRBV4-2 combines with J gene TRBJ1-6, with no clear D. Deletions cut 4 bases from V and 10 bases from J, with 20 bases between. The germline V gene encodes CDR1 LGHNA and CDR2 YNFKEQ. This CDR3 is 16 amino acids long. The CDR3 nucleotides are TGTGCCAGCAGCCCCAGGTTCGGTCAGGAAGACTCACCCCTCCACTTT. Protein product: CASSPRFGQEDSPLHF.